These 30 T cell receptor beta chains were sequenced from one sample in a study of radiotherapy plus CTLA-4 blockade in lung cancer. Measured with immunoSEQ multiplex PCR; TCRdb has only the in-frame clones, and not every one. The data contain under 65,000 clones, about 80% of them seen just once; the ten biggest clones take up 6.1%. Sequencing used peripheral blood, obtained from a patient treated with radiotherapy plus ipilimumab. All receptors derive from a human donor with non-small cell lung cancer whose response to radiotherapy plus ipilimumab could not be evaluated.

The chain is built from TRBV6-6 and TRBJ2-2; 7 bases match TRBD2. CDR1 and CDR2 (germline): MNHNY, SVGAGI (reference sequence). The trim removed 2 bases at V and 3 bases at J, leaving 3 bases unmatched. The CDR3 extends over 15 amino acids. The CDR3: CASSYERGYTGELFF. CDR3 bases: TGTGCCAGCAGTTACGAGCGGGGCTACACCGGGGAGCTGTTTTTT.

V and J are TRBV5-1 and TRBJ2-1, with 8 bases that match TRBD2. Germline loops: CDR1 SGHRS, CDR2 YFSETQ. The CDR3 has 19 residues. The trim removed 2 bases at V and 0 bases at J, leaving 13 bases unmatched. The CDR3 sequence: CASSLDPGTSRSSYNEQFF. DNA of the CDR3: TGCGCCAGCAGCTTAGATCCCGGGACTAGTAGGTCCTCCTACAATGAGCAGTTCTTC. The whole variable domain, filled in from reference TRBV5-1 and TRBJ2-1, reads KAGVTQTPRYLIKTRGQQVTLSCSPISGHRSVSWYQQTPGQGLQFLFEYFSETQRNKGNFPGRFSGRQFSNSRSEMNVSTLELGDSALYLCASSLDPGTSRSSYNEQFFGPGTRLTVL.

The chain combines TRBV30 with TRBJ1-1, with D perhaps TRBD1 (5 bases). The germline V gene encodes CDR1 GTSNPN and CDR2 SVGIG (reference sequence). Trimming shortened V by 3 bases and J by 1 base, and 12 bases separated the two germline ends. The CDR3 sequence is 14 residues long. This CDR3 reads CAWRRNRRNTEAFF. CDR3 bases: TGTGCCTGGAGACGCAACAGGAGGAACACTGAAGCTTTCTTT. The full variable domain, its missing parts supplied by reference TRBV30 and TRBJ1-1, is SQTIHQWPATLVQPVGSPLSLECTVEGTSNPNLYWYRQAAGRGLQLLFYSVGIGQISSEVPQNLSASRPQDRQFILSSKKLLLSDSGFYLCAWRRNRRNTEAFFGQGTRLTVV.

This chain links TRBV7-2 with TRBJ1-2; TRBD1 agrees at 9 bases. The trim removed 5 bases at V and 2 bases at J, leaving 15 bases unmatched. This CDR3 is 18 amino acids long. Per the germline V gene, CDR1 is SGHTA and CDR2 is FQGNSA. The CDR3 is CASSLNPPGGQGNYGYTF. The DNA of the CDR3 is TGTGCCAGCAGCCTTAACCCCCCGGGGGGACAGGGCAACTATGGCTACACCTTC.

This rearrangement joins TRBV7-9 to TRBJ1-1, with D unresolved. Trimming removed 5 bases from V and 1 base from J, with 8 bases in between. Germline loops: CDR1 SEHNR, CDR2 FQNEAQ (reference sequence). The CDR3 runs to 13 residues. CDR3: CASSARENTEAFF. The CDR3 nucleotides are TGTGCCAGCAGCGCACGAGAGAACACTGAAGCTTTCTTT. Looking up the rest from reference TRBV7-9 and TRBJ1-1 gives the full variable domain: DTGVSQNPRHKITKRGQNVTFRCDPISEHNRLYWYRQTLGQGPEFLTYFQNEAQLEKSRLLSDRFSAERPKGSFSTLEIQRTEQGDSAMYLCASSARENTEAFFGQGTRLTVV.

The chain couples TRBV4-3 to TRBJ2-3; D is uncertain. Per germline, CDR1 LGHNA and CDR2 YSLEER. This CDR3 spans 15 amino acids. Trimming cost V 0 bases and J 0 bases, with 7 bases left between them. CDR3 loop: CASSQEASSTDTQYF. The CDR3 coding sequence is TGCGCCAGCAGCCAAGAAGCCTCCAGCACAGATACGCAGTATTTT.

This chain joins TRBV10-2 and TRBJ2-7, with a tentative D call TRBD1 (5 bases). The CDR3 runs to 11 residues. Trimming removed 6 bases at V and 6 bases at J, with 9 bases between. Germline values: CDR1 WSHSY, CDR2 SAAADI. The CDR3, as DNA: TGCGCCAGCAGGGGGCGGACCGAGCAGTACTTC. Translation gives CASRGRTEQYF.

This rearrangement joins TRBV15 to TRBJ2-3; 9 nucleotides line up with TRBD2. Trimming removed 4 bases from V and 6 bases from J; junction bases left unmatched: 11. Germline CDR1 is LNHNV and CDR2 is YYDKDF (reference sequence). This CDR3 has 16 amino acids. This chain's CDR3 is CATSTYSGGTVDTQYF. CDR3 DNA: TGTGCCACCAGCACATATAGCGGGGGAACGGTCGATACGCAGTATTTT.

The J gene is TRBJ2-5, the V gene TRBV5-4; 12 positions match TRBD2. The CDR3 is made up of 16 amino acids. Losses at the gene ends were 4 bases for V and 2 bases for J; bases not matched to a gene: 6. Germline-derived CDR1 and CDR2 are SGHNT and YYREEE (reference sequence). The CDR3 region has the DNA TGTGCCAGCAGCCCCACTAGCGGGGGGCCTCAAGAGACCCAGTACTTC. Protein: CASSPTSGGPQETQYF.

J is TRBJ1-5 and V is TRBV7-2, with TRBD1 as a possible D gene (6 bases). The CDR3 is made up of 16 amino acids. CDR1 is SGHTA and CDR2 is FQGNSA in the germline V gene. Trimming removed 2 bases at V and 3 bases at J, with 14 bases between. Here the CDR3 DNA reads TGTGCCAGCAGCTTATGGGGGCAGGGAGACAATCAGCCCCAGCATTTT. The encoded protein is CASSLWGQGDNQPQHF.

The CDR3 region has the DNA TGCGCCAGCAACGCGGGACAGGTCACAGATACGCAGTATTTT. Protein sequence: CASNAGQVTDTQYF. This rearrangement joins TRBV5-1 to TRBJ2-3, with 8 bases matching TRBD1. The CDR3 runs to 14 residues. The V gene end was trimmed by 6 bases and the J gene end by 2 bases; junction bases not matched to a gene: 5. Germline assignment: CDR1 SGHRS and CDR2 YFSETQ.

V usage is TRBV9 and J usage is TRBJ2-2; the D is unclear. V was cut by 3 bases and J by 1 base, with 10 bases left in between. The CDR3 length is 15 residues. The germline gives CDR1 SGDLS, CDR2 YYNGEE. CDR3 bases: TGTGCCAGCAGCGCCCGACTCCTGAACACCGGGGAGCTGTTTTTT. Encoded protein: CASSARLLNTGELFF.

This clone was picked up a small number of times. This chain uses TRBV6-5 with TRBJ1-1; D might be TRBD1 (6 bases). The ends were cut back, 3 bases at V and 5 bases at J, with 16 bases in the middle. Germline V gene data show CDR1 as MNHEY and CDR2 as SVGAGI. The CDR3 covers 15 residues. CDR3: CASSYGRGGYTEAFF. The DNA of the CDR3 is TGTGCCAGCAGTTATGGTCGAGGGGGTTATACTGAAGCTTTCTTT.

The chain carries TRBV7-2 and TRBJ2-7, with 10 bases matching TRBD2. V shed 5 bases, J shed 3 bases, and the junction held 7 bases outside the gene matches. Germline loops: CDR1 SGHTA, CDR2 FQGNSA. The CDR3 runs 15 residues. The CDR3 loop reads CASSPSGGLFYEQYF. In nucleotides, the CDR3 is TGTGCCAGCAGCCCTAGCGGGGGTCTATTCTACGAGCAGTACTTC.

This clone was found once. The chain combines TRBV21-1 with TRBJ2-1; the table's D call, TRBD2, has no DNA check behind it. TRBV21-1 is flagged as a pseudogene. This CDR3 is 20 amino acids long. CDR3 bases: TGTGCCAGCAGCAAAAAGGGAAGCGGGGGAGGGGGAGATTCCTTCTTTGGGCAGTTCTTC. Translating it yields CASSKKGSGGGGDSFFGQFF.

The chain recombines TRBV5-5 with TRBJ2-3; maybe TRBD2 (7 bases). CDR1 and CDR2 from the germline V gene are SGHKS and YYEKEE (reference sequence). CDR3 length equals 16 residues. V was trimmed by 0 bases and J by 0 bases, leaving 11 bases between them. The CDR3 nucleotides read TGTGCCAGCAGCTTGGGGACAGCGGGGAGCACAGATACGCAGTATTTT. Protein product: CASSLGTAGSTDTQYF. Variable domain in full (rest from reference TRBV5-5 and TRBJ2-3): DAGVTQSPTHLIKTRGQQVTLRCSPISGHKSVSWYQQVLGQGPQFIFQYYEKEERGRGNFPDRFSARQFPNYSSELNVNALLLGDSALYLCASSLGTAGSTDTQYFGPGTRLTVL.

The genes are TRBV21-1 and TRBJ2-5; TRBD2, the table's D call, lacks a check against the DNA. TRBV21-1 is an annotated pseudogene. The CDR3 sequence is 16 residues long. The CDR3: CASSTRGLAAQETQYF. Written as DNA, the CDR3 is TGTGCCAGCAGCACCCGCGGACTAGCAGCACAAGAGACCCAGTACTTC.

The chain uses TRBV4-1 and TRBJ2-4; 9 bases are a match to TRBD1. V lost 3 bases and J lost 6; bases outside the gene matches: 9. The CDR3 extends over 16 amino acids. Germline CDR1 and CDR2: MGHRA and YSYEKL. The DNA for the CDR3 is TGCGCCAGCAGCCAGGAAGCCGGGACAGGGACAAACATTCAGTACTTC. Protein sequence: CASSQEAGTGTNIQYF.

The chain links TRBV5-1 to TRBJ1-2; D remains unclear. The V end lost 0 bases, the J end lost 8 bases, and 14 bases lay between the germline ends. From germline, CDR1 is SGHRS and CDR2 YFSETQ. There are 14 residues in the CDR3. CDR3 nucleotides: TGCGCCAGCAGCTTGGATAGCACGAGCGGGGGCTACACCTTC. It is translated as CASSLDSTSGGYTF.

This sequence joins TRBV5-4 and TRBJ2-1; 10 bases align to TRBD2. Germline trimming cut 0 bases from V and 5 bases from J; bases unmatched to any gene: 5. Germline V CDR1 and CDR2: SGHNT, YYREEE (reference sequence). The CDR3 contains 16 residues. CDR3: CASSLAGTSEHNEQFF. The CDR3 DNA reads TGTGCCAGCAGCTTGGCAGGGACTAGCGAGCACAATGAGCAGTTCTTC.

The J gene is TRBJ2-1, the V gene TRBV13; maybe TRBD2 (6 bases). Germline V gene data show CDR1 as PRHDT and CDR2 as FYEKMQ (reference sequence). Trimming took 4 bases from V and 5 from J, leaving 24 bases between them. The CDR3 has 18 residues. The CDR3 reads CASSSPGRGRPGHNEQFF. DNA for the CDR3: TGTGCCAGCAGCTCGCCGGGGAGAGGGAGGCCTGGCCACAATGAGCAGTTCTTC.

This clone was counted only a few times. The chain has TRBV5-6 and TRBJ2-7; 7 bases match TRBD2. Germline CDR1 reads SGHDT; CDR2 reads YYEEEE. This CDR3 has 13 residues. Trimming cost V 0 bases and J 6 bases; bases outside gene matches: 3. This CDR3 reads CASSLGSGGEQYF. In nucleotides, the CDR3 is TGTGCCAGCAGCTTGGGGTCGGGGGGCGAGCAGTACTTC.

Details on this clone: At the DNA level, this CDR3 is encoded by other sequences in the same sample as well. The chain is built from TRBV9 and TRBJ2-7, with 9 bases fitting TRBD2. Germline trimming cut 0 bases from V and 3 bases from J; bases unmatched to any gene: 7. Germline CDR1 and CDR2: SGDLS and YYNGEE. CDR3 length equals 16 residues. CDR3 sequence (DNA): TGTGCCAGCAGCGTAGTTGCGGGAGGGCCTTTCTACGAGCAGTACTTC. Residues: CASSVVAGGPFYEQYF. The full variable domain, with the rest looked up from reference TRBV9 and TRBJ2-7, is DSGVTQTPKHLITATGQRVTLRCSPRSGDLSVYWYQQSLDQGLQFLIQYYNGEERAKGNILERFSAQQFPDLHSELNLSSLELGDSALYFCASSVVAGGPFYEQYFGPGTRLTVT.

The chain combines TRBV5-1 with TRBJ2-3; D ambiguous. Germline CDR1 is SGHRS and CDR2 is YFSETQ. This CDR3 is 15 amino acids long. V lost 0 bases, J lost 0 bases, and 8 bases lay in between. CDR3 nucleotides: TGCGCCAGCAGCTTGGCCCGCGCTAGCACAGATACGCAGTATTTT. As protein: CASSLARASTDTQYF. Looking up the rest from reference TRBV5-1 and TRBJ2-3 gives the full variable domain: KAGVTQTPRYLIKTRGQQVTLSCSPISGHRSVSWYQQTPGQGLQFLFEYFSETQRNKGNFPGRFSGRQFSNSRSEMNVSTLELGDSALYLCASSLARASTDTQYFGPGTRLTVL.

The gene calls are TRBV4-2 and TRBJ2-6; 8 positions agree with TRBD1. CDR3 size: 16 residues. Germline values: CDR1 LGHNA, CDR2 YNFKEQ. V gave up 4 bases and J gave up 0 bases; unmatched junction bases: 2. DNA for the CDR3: TGTGCCAGCAGCCTCGGACAGGGCTCTGGGGCCAACGTCCTGACTTTC. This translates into CASSLGQGSGANVLTF.

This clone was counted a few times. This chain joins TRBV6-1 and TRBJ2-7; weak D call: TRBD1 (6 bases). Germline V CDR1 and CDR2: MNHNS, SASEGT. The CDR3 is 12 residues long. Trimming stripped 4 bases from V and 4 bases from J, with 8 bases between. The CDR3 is CASSVTGYEQYF. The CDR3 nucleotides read TGTGCCAGCAGTGTTACAGGGTACGAGCAGTACTTC.

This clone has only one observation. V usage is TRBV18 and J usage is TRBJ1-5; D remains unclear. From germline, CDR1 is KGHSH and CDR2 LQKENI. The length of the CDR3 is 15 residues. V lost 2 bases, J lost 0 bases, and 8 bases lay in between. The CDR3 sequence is CASSPVQYSNQPQHF. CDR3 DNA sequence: TGTGCCAGCTCACCAGTCCAGTATAGCAATCAGCCCCAGCATTTT.

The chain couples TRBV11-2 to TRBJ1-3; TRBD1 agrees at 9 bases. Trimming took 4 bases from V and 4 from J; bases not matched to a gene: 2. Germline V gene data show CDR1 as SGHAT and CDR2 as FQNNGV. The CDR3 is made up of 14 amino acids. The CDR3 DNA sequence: TGTGCCAGCAGCTCAGGGACAGGGGGAAACACCATATATTTT. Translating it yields CASSSGTGGNTIYF.

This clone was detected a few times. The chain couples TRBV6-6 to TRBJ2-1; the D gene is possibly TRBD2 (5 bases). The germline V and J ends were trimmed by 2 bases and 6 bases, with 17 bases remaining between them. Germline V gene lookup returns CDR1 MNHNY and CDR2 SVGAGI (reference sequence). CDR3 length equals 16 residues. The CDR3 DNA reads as TGTGCCAGCAGTTACCTTTCCACTAGAGCGGCCAATGAGCAGTTCTTC. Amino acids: CASSYLSTRAANEQFF.

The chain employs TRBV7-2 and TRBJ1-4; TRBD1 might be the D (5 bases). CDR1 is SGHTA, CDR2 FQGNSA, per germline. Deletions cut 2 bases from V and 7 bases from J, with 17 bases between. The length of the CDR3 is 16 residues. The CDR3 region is CASSLIGGTVREKLFF. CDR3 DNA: TGTGCCAGCAGCTTAATCGGGGGGACCGTGCGTGAAAAACTGTTTTTT.